Shown below are 32 T cell receptor beta chains from a single sample sequenced in a study of T cell responses to AZD1222 COVID-19 vaccine. Some clones are missing from TCRdb's copy, which holds only in-frame ones; the method was immunoSEQ multiplex PCR. The repertoire holds fewer than 150,000 clones, about 80% seen once, with approximately 4% in the top ten. This sample comprised peripheral blood, obtained on day 0 of AZD1222 vaccination. All receptors come from an adult in good health.

V gene TRBV28 combines with J gene TRBJ1-6; D unclear. In germline, CDR1 is MDHEN, CDR2 SYDVKM. The CDR3 spans 13 residues. Trimming shortened V by 8 bases and J by 10 bases, and 15 bases separated the two germline ends. In DNA, the CDR3 is TGTGCCAGCCTTGGCCGGGGAGGGTCACCCCTCCACTTT. This codes for CASLGRGGSPLHF.

CDR3 amino acids: CASSIELGEAFF. The CDR3 DNA follows: TGTGCCAGTAGTATAGAATTGGGTGAAGCTTTCTTT. The chain links TRBV19 to TRBJ1-1; D not certain. The CDR3 has 12 amino acids. V dropped 0 bases and J dropped 7 bases, with 6 bases sitting between them. Looked up from germline, CDR1 is LNHDA and CDR2 is SQIVND (reference sequence). Full variable domain (rest looked up from reference TRBV19 and TRBJ1-1): DGGITQSPKYLFRKEGQNVTLSCEQNLNHDAMYWYRQDPGQGLRLIYYSQIVNDFQKGDIAEGYSVSREKKESFPLTVTSAQKNPTAFYLCASSIELGEAFFGQGTRLTVV.

This rearrangement joins TRBV7-3 to TRBJ2-3; 9 nucleotides line up with TRBD2. The CDR3 length is 14 residues. Germline V CDR1 and CDR2: SGHTA, FQGTGA. The V and J ends lost 5 bases and 5 bases, in that order; junction bases with no gene match: 5. The DNA for the CDR3 is TGTGCCAGCAGCCGCGGGGGGGAAGAAGATACGCAGTATTTT. It yields the protein CASSRGGEEDTQYF.

The chain is built from TRBV7-2 and TRBJ1-2; D uncertain. V lost 2 bases, J lost 2 bases, and 6 bases lay in between. The V gene's germline CDR1 is SGHTA and CDR2 FQGNSA. There are 13 residues in the CDR3. CDR3 in DNA: TGTGCCAGCAGCTTAATGGGAAACTATGGCTACACCTTC. Amino acids: CASSLMGNYGYTF.

V is TRBV15 and J is TRBJ1-2; 8 bases are a match to TRBD1. The CDR3 is 13 amino acids. V gave up 4 bases and J gave up 7 bases; unmatched junction bases: 5. Germline CDR1 reads LNHNV; CDR2 reads YYDKDF (reference sequence). The CDR3 DNA is TGTGCCACCAGCACCGGACAGGGCCTTGGCTACACCTTC. This gives the protein CATSTGQGLGYTF.

The CDR3 spells CASIWGEANYGYTF. Here the CDR3 DNA reads TGTGCCAGTATCTGGGGAGAGGCTAACTATGGCTACACCTTC. The chain joins TRBV6-5 to TRBJ1-2; D gene ambiguous. Trimming shortened V by 9 bases and J by 0 bases, and 14 bases separated the two germline ends. This CDR3 comprises 14 residues. Germline V CDR1 and CDR2: MNHEY, SVGAGI.

This clone appeared a single time. The chain combines TRBV27 with TRBJ2-3, with 10 bases fitting TRBD1. CDR1 is MNHEY, CDR2 SMNVEV, per germline (reference sequence). The CDR3 is 13 amino acids. J lost 5 bases, V lost 8 bases, and 4 bases had no gene match. The CDR3 nucleotides are TGTGCCAGCGCGGACAGGGGGAAAGATACGCAGTATTTT. It is translated as CASADRGKDTQYF.

The chain has TRBV5-6 and TRBJ2-1; D is perhaps TRBD1 or TRBD2 (5 bases each). This CDR3 has 13 amino acids. V gave up 2 bases and J gave up 5 bases, with 8 bases separating them. The germline gives CDR1 SGHDT, CDR2 YYEEEE. CDR3 sequence: CASSLGDDNEQFF. The CDR3, as DNA: TGTGCCAGCAGCTTAGGGGACGACAATGAGCAGTTCTTC.

This rearrangement joins TRBV28 to TRBJ1-2, with 9 bases that match TRBD1. The CDR3 spans 15 residues. Per the germline V gene, CDR1 is MDHEN and CDR2 is SYDVKM. The V segment lost 6 bases and the J segment 5 bases; nucleotides outside the gene matches: 10. DNA of the CDR3: TGTGCCAGCAGACAAGCCGGGACAGGGCCATATGGCTACACCTTC. Residues: CASRQAGTGPYGYTF.

The rearrangement joins TRBV13 to TRBJ1-1; maybe TRBD1 (5 bases). Trimming removed 5 bases from V and 4 bases from J, with 23 bases in between. Germline lookup yields CDR1 PRHDT and CDR2 FYEKMQ (reference sequence). The CDR3 runs to 17 residues. The CDR3 bases are TGTGCCAGCAGCCCCCCTGGGGCAGGGCGCCGGTCCACTGAAGCTTTCTTT. This sequence encodes CASSPPGAGRRSTEAFF.

The V call is TRBV3-1 (or the pseudogene TRBV3-2), the J call TRBJ1-2; no reliable D call. Germline lookup yields CDR1 LGHDT and CDR2 YNNKEL (reference sequence). The CDR3 runs 12 residues. The germline V and J ends were trimmed by 1 base and 6 bases, with 6 bases remaining between them. As DNA, the CDR3 is TGTGCCAGCAGCCAAGCCCCCCATGGCTACACCTTC. Its protein is CASSQAPHGYTF.

This clone was observed a handful of times. J is TRBJ2-2 and V is TRBV3-1 (or the pseudogene TRBV3-2); maybe TRBD1 (5 bases). In germline, CDR1 is LGHDT, CDR2 YNNKEL (reference sequence). The CDR3 is 16 amino acids. The germline V and J ends were trimmed by 6 bases and 0 bases, with 14 bases remaining between them. DNA of the CDR3: TGTGCCAGCAGTCATGTGCAGGGTCCGAACACCGGGGAGCTGTTTTTT. Its translation: CASSHVQGPNTGELFF.

This clone appeared a few times. The CDR3 protein is CASSPALSGKGETQYF. The CDR3 nucleotides read TGCGCCAGCAGCCCGGCACTTAGCGGGAAGGGGGAGACCCAGTACTTC. This chain links TRBV5-1 with TRBJ2-5; 8 positions match TRBD2. The germline V gene has CDR1 SGHRS and CDR2 YFSETQ. The CDR3 is 16 residues long. The junction had 13 bases not matched to a gene; V was cut back by 4 bases and J by 5 bases.

The V and J genes are TRBV5-6 and TRBJ1-4; D remains unclear. This CDR3 is 16 amino acids long. Germline-derived CDR1 and CDR2 are SGHDT and YYEEEE. Trimming cost V 1 base and J 0 bases, with 10 bases left between them. The CDR3 region is CASSLNIGATNEKLFF. The CDR3 DNA reads as TGTGCCAGCAGCTTGAATATTGGGGCAACTAATGAAAAACTGTTTTTT. Full variable domain (rest looked up from reference TRBV5-6 and TRBJ1-4): DAGVTQSPTHLIKTRGQQVTLRCSPKSGHDTVSWYQQALGQGPQFIFQYYEEEERQRGNFPDRFSGHQFPNYSSELNVNALLLGDSALYLCASSLNIGATNEKLFFGSGTQLSVL.

This chain uses TRBV4-1 with TRBJ1-4; 7 positions match TRBD1. This CDR3 comprises 14 residues. V dropped 1 base and J dropped 8; count of bases not matched to a gene: 4. The germline CDR1 and CDR2 sequences are MGHRA and YSYEKL. The CDR3 region is CASSQGQGWEKLFF. The CDR3 region has the DNA TGCGCCAGCAGCCAAGGACAGGGCTGGGAAAAACTGTTTTTT.

This sequence joins TRBV2 and TRBJ1-5, with D possibly matching TRBD1 (5 bases). Germline lookup yields CDR1 SNHLY and CDR2 FYNNEI. Trimming removed 6 bases from V and 0 bases from J, with 15 bases in between. The CDR3 covers 16 residues. CDR3 DNA sequence: TGTGCCAGCAGGGCCAGGGTGGGAGGTAGCAATCAGCCCCAGCATTTT. Its translation: CASRARVGGSNQPQHF. Using reference TRBV2 and TRBJ1-5 for the parts outside the CDR3, the full variable domain is EPEVTQTPSHQVTQMGQEVILRCVPISNHLYFYWYRQILGQKVEFLVSFYNNEISEKSEIFDDQFSVERPDGSNFTLKIRSTKLEDSAMYFCASRARVGGSNQPQHFGDGTRLSIL.

The chain couples TRBV28 to TRBJ1-5, with D hard to call. The V end was cut by 4 bases, the J end by 3 bases, with 16 bases between. Germline V gene sequence: CDR1 MDHEN, CDR2 SYDVKM. The length of the CDR3 is 16 residues. The CDR3 DNA follows: TGTGCCAGCAGTTCCCGCCTTAACAGTATCAATCAGCCCCAGCATTTT. Amino acid sequence: CASSSRLNSINQPQHF.

V usage is TRBV15 and J usage is TRBJ2-7, with 9 nucleotides matching TRBD1. J was trimmed by 4 bases and V by 0 bases; bases with no gene match: 7. The CDR3 covers 16 residues. CDR1 LNHNV and CDR2 YYDKDF come from the germline V gene (reference sequence). CDR3: CATSRDRGTGFYEQYF. The CDR3 DNA reads TGTGCCACCAGCAGAGATCGTGGGACAGGGTTTTACGAGCAGTACTTC.

The chain joins TRBV6-1 to TRBJ1-1; D unresolved. The CDR3 is 15 residues long. V lost 1 base and J lost 2, with 11 bases in between. Germline V lookup: CDR1 MNHNS, CDR2 SASEGT. The CDR3 DNA reads as TGTGCCAGCAGTGAAGTCGCCCCTTCAAACACTGAAGCTTTCTTT. It codes for CASSEVAPSNTEAFF.

The chain couples TRBV14 to TRBJ1-2, with D unclear. Germline values: CDR1 SGHDN, CDR2 FVKESK. This CDR3 spans 13 amino acids. Trimming shortened V by 0 bases and J by 8 bases, and 10 bases separated the two germline ends. CDR3 in amino acids: CASSQDLWGGYTF. CDR3 nucleotide sequence: TGTGCCAGCAGCCAAGATTTATGGGGAGGCTACACCTTC.

The rearrangement links TRBV19 to TRBJ1-5, with TRBD1 as a possible D gene (5 bases). V was shortened by 6 bases and J by 9 bases, with 24 bases between the two germline ends. CDR3 length equals 16 residues. Germline loops: CDR1 LNHDA, CDR2 SQIVND (reference sequence). CDR3 sequence: CASSPLPGQGGLPQHF. The CDR3 bases are TGTGCCAGTAGCCCACTGCCGGGGCAGGGAGGGCTGCCCCAGCATTTT.

This chain connects TRBV7-8 to TRBJ2-7; the D gene is possibly TRBD1 (5 bases). The germline V and J ends were trimmed by 2 bases and 4 bases, with 9 bases remaining between them. Germline CDR1 is SGHVS and CDR2 is FQNEAQ. The CDR3 has 13 amino acids. CDR3 DNA: TGTGCCAGCAGCTTACCCCAGGGATACGAGCAGTACTTC. It translates to CASSLPQGYEQYF.

The gene calls are TRBV10-3 and TRBJ1-1; D is unresolved. Germline V gene lookup returns CDR1 ENHRY and CDR2 SYGVKD. This CDR3 comprises 14 residues. Between the trimmed V and J ends, which lost 0 bases and 4 bases, there was a span of 9 bases. CDR3 amino acids: CAISESQVLTEAFF. DNA for the CDR3: TGTGCCATCAGTGAGTCCCAGGTGCTCACTGAAGCTTTCTTT.

This chain uses TRBV6-5 with TRBJ1-2, with D possibly TRBD1 on 6 matching bases. The CDR3 runs to 13 residues. Germline lookup yields CDR1 MNHEY and CDR2 SVGAGI. With 5 bases removed from V and 4 bases from J, the gap between germline ends came to 11 bases. DNA of the CDR3: TGTGCCAGCAGTCGGGCAGGGGCCTATGGCTACACCTTC. It encodes CASSRAGAYGYTF.

The chain uses TRBV7-2 and TRBJ1-4; 7 positions match TRBD1. From germline, CDR1 is SGHTA and CDR2 FQGNSA. The CDR3 sequence is 14 residues long. V was pared by 5 bases and J by 4 bases, with 4 bases of the junction left unmatched. This chain's CDR3 is CASSRDSLNEKLFF. The DNA of the CDR3 is TGTGCCAGCAGCCGGGACAGCCTTAATGAAAAACTGTTTTTT.

CDR3 loop: CASSFIGRGQGAPPYGYTF. CDR3 DNA: TGTGCCAGCAGTTTCATCGGCAGAGGACAGGGGGCCCCTCCCTATGGCTACACCTTC. The genes are TRBV28 and TRBJ1-2; TRBD1 matches 11 bases. Unmatched junction bases numbered 16, after V lost 3 bases and J lost 4 bases. The germline V gene has CDR1 MDHEN and CDR2 SYDVKM. The CDR3 is 19 amino acids.

CDR3 sequence (DNA): TGTGCCAGCAGCGCCCGACAGCCGAACACTGAAGCTTTCTTT. This encodes CASSARQPNTEAFF. V gene TRBV6-5 combines with J gene TRBJ1-1, with a tentative D call TRBD1 (5 bases). V was shortened by 6 bases and J by 1 base, with 12 bases between the two germline ends. The CDR3 is 14 residues long. The germline gives CDR1 MNHEY, CDR2 SVGAGI.

The chain combines TRBV23-1 with TRBJ1-1; 7 nucleotides agree with TRBD1. TRBV23-1 is placed among ORFs of uncertain function. The CDR3 is 14 amino acids. Trimming took 4 bases from V and 10 from J; bases not matched to a gene: 12. CDR3 amino acids: CASSPRRQGQGAFF. The DNA of the CDR3 is TGCGCCAGCAGTCCAAGACGACAGGGCCAGGGAGCTTTCTTT.

The chain joins TRBV6-5 to TRBJ2-7; D remains unclear. The germline gives CDR1 MNHEY, CDR2 SVGAGI. V lost 8 bases to trimming and J lost 0 bases, with 14 bases between them. CDR3 length equals 14 residues. The CDR3 DNA is TGTGCCAGCCGAGAGTCAGCTTTCTCCTACGAGCAGTACTTC. Protein sequence: CASRESAFSYEQYF.

The CDR3 DNA is TGTGCCAGCACTCCGGGGGGGTCGACTGAAGCTTTCTTT. This encodes CASTPGGSTEAFF. This chain joins TRBV12-3 or TRBV12-4 and TRBJ1-1, with D tentatively TRBD1 (5 bases). The CDR3 runs to 13 residues. V shed 7 bases and J shed 5 bases, with 14 bases lying between them.

This clone was detected once. Germline and junction disagree at one end, which may indicate a read error. This chain uses TRBV5-1 with TRBJ2-2, with D perhaps TRBD2 (7 bases). The CDR3 has 16 residues. Germline V CDR1 and CDR2: SGHRS, YFSETQ. In nucleotides, the CDR3 is TGCGCCAGCACCTTGCCCGGGGGGCCGAACACCGGGGAGCTGTTTTTT. Translation gives CASTLPGGPNTGELFF.

The J gene is TRBJ2-5, the V gene TRBV15, with D unresolved. Germline assignment: CDR1 LNHNV and CDR2 YYDKDF (reference sequence). V was clipped by 0 bases and J by 5 bases, with 13 bases between them. The CDR3 runs 15 residues. The CDR3 region is CATSRDYGEFETQYF. CDR3 coding DNA: TGTGCCACCAGCAGAGATTATGGGGAATTTGAGACCCAGTACTTC.